The 26 T cell receptor beta chains reported below all come from one sample, sequenced in a study of blood T cells in healthy people across ages. The authors ran a second PCR of about 7 to 11 cycles using a sample-barcoded 5' primer and a J-beta primer mix. TCRdb re-analysed the 5' RACE reads in MiXCR, keeping a single row per CDR3 protein. The table has fewer than 2,000,000 distinct CDR3 sequences, 30% to 40% seen once. What was sequenced was blood. Receptors were obtained from a woman in her 30s in good health.

Comment on this clonotype: It is likely a read error, because the conserved phenylalanine at the end of the CDR3 is missing. This sequence joins TRBV4-1 and TRBJ1-2, with D possibly being TRBD1 (5 bases). Trimming pared 0 bases from V and 4 bases from J, leaving 12 bases between. The CDR3 has 15 residues. The germline CDR1 and CDR2 sequences are MGHRA and YSYEKL. CDR3 loop: CASSQDEGLGYGYTV. The CDR3 DNA reads as TGCGCCAGCAGCCAAGATGAGGGACTTGGCTATGGCTACACCGTC.

The rearrangement uses TRBV5-1 and TRBJ2-1; 10 bases are a match to TRBD2. After removal of 7 bases from V and 3 bases from J, the junction contained 4 bases not matched to a gene. This CDR3 contains 14 residues. CDR1 and CDR2 (germline): SGHRS, YFSETQ. The CDR3 spells CASGWTSGYNEQFF. DNA for the CDR3: TGCGCCAGCGGATGGACTAGCGGCTACAATGAGCAGTTCTTC.

This clonotype was picked up a small number of times. V usage is TRBV7-6 and J usage is TRBJ1-1; weak D call: TRBD1 (5 bases). Germline CDR1 reads SGHVS; CDR2 reads FNYEAQ. V lost 1 base to trimming and J lost 0 bases, with 12 bases between them. The CDR3 covers 16 residues. CDR3 DNA: TGTGCCAGCAGCTTAGGGGTCGACAGATTGAACACTGAAGCTTTCTTT. This translates into CASSLGVDRLNTEAFF.

The chain uses TRBV7-9 and TRBJ1-2; TRBD1 aligns across 7 bases. CDR1 is SEHNR and CDR2 is FQNEAQ in the germline V gene (reference sequence). J lost 4 bases, V lost 8 bases, and 10 bases had no gene match. This CDR3 has 14 amino acids. CDR3 DNA sequence: TGTGCCAGCCTTCCGACAGGGCCGAGCTATGGCTACACCTTC. Translating it yields CASLPTGPSYGYTF.

This clonotype has only a few counts. The chain couples TRBV30 to TRBJ2-1; 10 bases fit TRBD2. Germline V gives CDR1 GTSNPN, CDR2 SVGIG (reference sequence). The CDR3 sequence is 14 residues long. J gave up 5 bases and V 1 base, and 2 bases lay outside the gene matches. In DNA, the CDR3 is TGTGCCTGGAGTGGGACTAGCGGCCACAATGAGCAGTTCTTC. Protein product: CAWSGTSGHNEQFF.

For this clonotype: This sequence may be a read error, since a much larger clone differs from it by one base. V gene TRBV12-3 or TRBV12-4 combines with J gene TRBJ2-1; 8 nucleotides line up with TRBD1. The CDR3 is made up of 14 amino acids. CDR3 DNA: TGTGCCGGCAGTTCCCGGACAGGGAGGAATGAGCAGTTCTTC. It codes for CAGSSRTGRNEQFF.

The rearrangement uses TRBV12-3 or TRBV12-4 and TRBJ2-3, with 9 positions matching TRBD2. The junction had 1 base not matched to a gene; V was cut back by 10 bases and J by 2 bases. The CDR3 length is 12 residues. CDR3 nucleotides: TGTGCCACTAGCGGGGACACAGATACGCAGTATTTT. Protein product: CATSGDTDTQYF.

This clonotype was observed many times. At one end the junction does not follow the germline gene, possibly because of a read error. The chain joins TRBV5-1 to TRBJ2-1, with TRBD1 as a possible D gene (5 bases). The CDR3 covers 13 residues. Germline V CDR1 and CDR2: SGHRS, YFSETQ. CDR3 sequence: CASSLDRYNEQFF. In DNA form, the CDR3 reads TGTGCCAGCAGCTTAGACAGATACAATGAGCAGTTCTTC.

This clonotype was seen a few times. The gene calls are TRBV2 and TRBJ2-1; the D gene could be TRBD1 or TRBD2 (5 bases each). CDR1 is SNHLY, CDR2 FYNNEI, per germline. V was cut by 9 bases and J by 0 bases, with 15 bases left in between. The CDR3 length is 15 residues. CDR3 DNA sequence: TGTGCCAGTCGAGGGGTTCCGAGCTCCTACAATGAGCAGTTCTTC. It specifies CASRGVPSSYNEQFF.

The J gene is TRBJ2-1, the V gene TRBV30; 9 bases match TRBD2. The end of the DNA is better explained by TRBJ2-7, so the J call may be wrong. The germline CDR1 and CDR2 sequences are GTSNPN and SVGIG (reference sequence). There are 14 residues in the CDR3. The CDR3: CAWSVTSGYNEQYF. The CDR3 DNA reads TGTGCCTGGAGTGTGACTAGCGGATACAATGAGCAGTACTTC.

The chain is built from TRBV6-1 and TRBJ2-1; D is uncertain. The CDR3 runs to 16 residues. Germline V lookup: CDR1 MNHNS, CDR2 SASEGT. V lost 7 bases to trimming and J lost 0 bases, with 16 bases between them. Here the CDR3 reads CASTTSGVVSYNEQFF. As DNA, the CDR3 is TGTGCCAGCACCACCTCTGGGGTGGTCTCCTACAATGAGCAGTTCTTC.

As regards this clonotype: No DNA is shown, since the ends of the CDR3 on it are uncertain; the CDR3 is the one TCRdb lists. The CDR3 protein is CASERVADGTDTQYF. This chain connects TRBV21-1 to TRBJ2-3. TRBV21-1 is termed a pseudogene. The CDR3 length is 15 residues, termini included.

Notes on this clonotype: This sequence may be a read error, since a much larger clone differs from it by one base. The chain is built from TRBV27 and TRBJ2-1, with TRBD2 identical over 9 bases. The closer fit of TRBJ2-7 to the DNA end suggests the J call may be wrong. The CDR3 contains 16 residues. The germline CDR1 and CDR2 sequences are MNHEY and SMNVEV (reference sequence). The CDR3 DNA is TGTGCCAGCAGCCTAAGACTAGCGGTGGTCTACAATGAGCAGTACTTC. Its protein product is CASSLRLAVVYNEQYF.

Of note for this clonotype: This could be a read error, since a much larger clone is one nucleotide away. J is TRBJ2-3 and V is TRBV25-1, with 7 positions matching TRBD2. V trimming: 3 bases; J trimming: 4 bases; junction bases outside the gene matches: 7. Germline assignment: CDR1 MGHDK and CDR2 SYGVNS. The CDR3 runs 15 residues. The CDR3 sequence: CASSDRATSADTQYF. DNA of the CDR3: TGTGCCAGCAGTGATAGGGCAACTAGCGCAGATACGCAGTATTTT.

The rearrangement uses TRBV20-1 and TRBJ1-5; TRBD1 might be the D (6 bases). Germline V CDR1 and CDR2: DFQATT, SNEGSKA (reference sequence). The CDR3 has 15 residues. V was shortened by 2 bases and J by 2 bases, with 13 bases between the two germline ends. The CDR3 here is CSARKQGTRNQPQHF. For the CDR3, the DNA is TGCAGTGCTAGAAAACAGGGCACCCGCAATCAGCCCCAGCATTTT.

The chain uses TRBV15 and TRBJ2-3, with D possibly being TRBD1 or TRBD2 (5 bases each). Per the germline V gene, CDR1 is LNHNV and CDR2 is YYDKDF (reference sequence). V was cut by 8 bases and J by 4 bases, with 19 bases left in between. This CDR3 contains 15 residues. The CDR3, as DNA: TGTGCCACCCGGGGACCGGCCTGGGGAGCAGATACGCAGTATTTT. As protein: CATRGPAWGADTQYF.

The rearrangement links TRBV5-1 to TRBJ1-4; the D gene is possibly TRBD1 (6 bases). This CDR3 comprises 16 residues. CDR1 is SGHRS and CDR2 is YFSETQ in the germline V gene. Trimming removed 0 bases at V and 2 bases at J, with 11 bases between. The CDR3 is CASSLAPQGTNEKLFF. CDR3 sequence (DNA): TGCGCCAGCAGCTTGGCCCCACAGGGTACTAATGAAAAACTGTTTTTT.

This chain uses TRBV6-1 with TRBJ2-3, with 7 bases identical to TRBD1. There are 14 residues in the CDR3. Trimming removed 4 bases from V and 4 bases from J; junction bases left unmatched: 5. Per the germline V gene, CDR1 is MNHNS and CDR2 is SASEGT. The CDR3 region is CASSAGRGSDTQYF. CDR3 DNA sequence: TGTGCCAGCAGTGCTGGCAGGGGGTCAGATACGCAGTATTTT.

This clonotype came up many times. CDR3 nucleotide sequence: TGCGCCAGCAGCCAACAACGAAAGACTAGCGCCACAGATACGCAGTATTTT. It yields the protein CASSQQRKTSATDTQYF. The chain joins TRBV4-1 to TRBJ2-3, with 8 bases fitting TRBD2. The CDR3 runs 17 residues. The V and J ends lost 2 bases and 2 bases, in that order; junction bases with no gene match: 9. CDR1 is MGHRA, CDR2 YSYEKL, per germline.

CDR3 nucleotide sequence: TGCGCCAGCAGCTTGGACAGGCCCGGGGAGCTGTTTTTT. Its translation: CASSLDRPGELFF. The V gene is TRBV5-1, the J gene TRBJ2-2; weak D call: TRBD1 (5 bases). Trimming took off 0 bases at V and 6 bases at J, with 6 bases between the two ends. Germline-derived CDR1 and CDR2 are SGHRS and YFSETQ. This CDR3 contains 13 residues.

The rearrangement joins TRBV20-1 to TRBJ1-5; TRBD1 might be the D (5 bases). Trimming removed 6 bases at V and 7 bases at J, with 16 bases between. This CDR3 spans 13 amino acids. The germline gives CDR1 DFQATT, CDR2 SNEGSKA (reference sequence). The CDR3 region has the DNA TGCAGTGCGAGGGACGGAGCAAAACAGCCCCAGCATTTT. Its translation is CSARDGAKQPQHF.

The chain is built from TRBV6-1 and TRBJ2-5; a possible D gene is TRBD2 (5 bases). The tail of the sequence fits TRBJ2-7 better, so the J call may be wrong. Germline loops: CDR1 MNHNS, CDR2 SASEGT. The CDR3 contains 15 residues. The CDR3 region has the DNA TGTGCCAGCAGTCAAAACCGGACTCCCGGCTACGAGCAGTACTTC. This translates into CASSQNRTPGYEQYF.

This clonotype has ten or more counts. This sequence joins TRBV4-1 and TRBJ2-1; TRBD2 matches at 9 bases. The junction had 4 bases not matched to a gene; V was cut back by 3 bases and J by 13 bases. Germline CDR1 reads MGHRA; CDR2 reads YSYEKL. This CDR3 has 12 residues. CDR3 sequence: CASSHRTSEQFF. As DNA, the CDR3 is TGCGCCAGCAGCCACCGGACTAGCGAACAGTTCTTC.

J is TRBJ1-2 and V is TRBV6-2 or TRBV6-3; D gene uncertain. This CDR3 has 14 residues. Germline V lookup: CDR1 MNHEY, CDR2 SVGEGT. The V and J ends lost 5 bases and 0 bases respectively, with 10 bases between them. CDR3 nucleotides: TGTGCCAGCAGTCCAGTACTAGCTAACTATGGCTACACCTTC. Translated: CASSPVLANYGYTF.

The V call is TRBV20-1, the J call TRBJ2-1, with 8 bases that match TRBD1. CDR3 length: 16 residues. V shed 5 bases, J shed 3 bases, and the junction held 12 bases outside the gene matches. The germline gives CDR1 DFQATT, CDR2 SNEGSKA (reference sequence). CDR3 loop: CSARDRRTGNYNEQFF. As DNA, the CDR3 is TGCAGTGCTCGCGACCGTCGGACAGGGAACTACAATGAGCAGTTCTTC.

As concerns this clonotype: A much larger clone differs from this one at a single base, so this may be a read error. The chain recombines TRBV29-1 with TRBJ2-1, with unresolved D. The CDR3 has 15 amino acids. The V gene's germline CDR1 is SQVTM and CDR2 ANQGSEA. CDR3 nucleotides: TGCAGCGCGCCACTGATAGGGATCTCCTACAATAAGCAGTTCTTC. This sequence encodes CSAPLIGISYNKQFF.